This note documents a single TCR beta chain sequence. As yet, its antigen is unknown. V was shortened by 7 bases and J by 4 bases, with 7 bases between the two germline ends. The CDR3 has 10 amino acids. The V gene's germline CDR1 is SQVTM and CDR2 ANQGSEA. The assay used was immunoSEQ (version v3.0), run at survey level. TCRdb's copy holds only in-frame clones and misses some; the assay was immunoSEQ multiplex PCR. The table records tens of thousands of clones, 85% of them present only once. The sample is drawn from a study of long-term antiretroviral therapy in people with HIV. The study's findings and limits: Pre-ART clonal expansion yielded clones that dominated the repertoire at all time points.

The sample consisted of unsorted PBMCs, taken roughly 3.3 years after starting antiretroviral therapy. This TCR derives from a man younger than 30 with HIV. The chain uses TRBV29-1 and TRBJ1-1, with D hard to call. Here the CDR3 DNA reads TGCAGCGCCCGGGGCACTGAAGCTTTCTTT. Encoded protein: CSARGTEAFF. Together with reference TRBV29-1 and TRBJ1-1, the CDR3 gives the full variable domain: SAVISQKPSRDICQRGTSLTIQCQVDSQVTMMFWYRQQPGQSLTLIATANQGSEATYESGFVIDKFPISRPNLTFSTLTVSNMSPEDSSIYLCSARGTEAFFGQGTRLTVV.